This T cell receptor (beta chain) emerged from a study of blood T cell repertoires in COVID-19. Whole-study context: Acute and convalescent COVID-19 specimens originated in the United States, Italy and Spain. Nucleic acid was either cDNA or gDNA, and it came from T cells, B-cell-depleted T cells, or PBMCs.

In the original processing: From reference gene primer amplification, estimates of nucleated cell counts were derived. Sequencing used immunoSEQ multiplex PCR; TCRdb keeps in-frame clones, though not all of them. That table supplies the V and J calls and clone size; D and trimming were determined from the DNA. The data contain some 100,000 clones, around 90% of them singletons. This CDR3 spans 15 amino acids. Germline V gene lookup returns CDR1 KGHDR and CDR2 SFDVKD. The V and J ends lost 3 bases and 9 bases, in that order; junction bases with no gene match: 12. The sequence came from a human donor in a cohort sampled during active COVID-19. The V call is TRBV24-1, the J call TRBJ2-7; 8 bases align to TRBD2. The material sequenced was peripheral blood. CDR3 coding DNA: TGTGCCACCAGTGATCCACACCGGGGGGGCGGTGTGCAGTACTTC. This sequence encodes CATSDPHRGGGVQYF.